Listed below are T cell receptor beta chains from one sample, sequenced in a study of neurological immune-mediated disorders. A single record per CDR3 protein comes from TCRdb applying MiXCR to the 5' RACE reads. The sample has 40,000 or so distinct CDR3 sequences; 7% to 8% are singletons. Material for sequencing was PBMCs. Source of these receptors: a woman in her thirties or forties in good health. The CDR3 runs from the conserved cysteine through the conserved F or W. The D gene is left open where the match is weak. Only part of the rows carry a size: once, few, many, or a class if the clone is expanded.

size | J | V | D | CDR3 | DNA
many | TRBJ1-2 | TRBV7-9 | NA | CASSFAGSGVYYGYTF | TGTGCCAGCAGCTTCGCCGGTTCAGGGGTATACTATGGCTACACCTTC
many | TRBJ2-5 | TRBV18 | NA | CASSRRDKGPETQYF | TGTGCCAGCTCACGCCGGGACAAAGGGCCCGAGACCCAGTACTTC
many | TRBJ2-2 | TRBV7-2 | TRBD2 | CASSSLAGVMADGELFF | TGTGCCAGCAGCTCTCTAGCGGGAGTTATGGCCGACGGGGAGCTGTTTTTT
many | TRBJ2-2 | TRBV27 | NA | CASSFGGPGELFF | TGTGCCAGCAGTTTCGGGGGGCCCGGGGAGCTGTTTTTT
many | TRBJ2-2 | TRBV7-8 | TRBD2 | CASSKLTGTTGTGELFF | TGTGCCAGCAGCAAACTAACCGGGACTACGGGCACCGGGGAGCTGTTTTTT
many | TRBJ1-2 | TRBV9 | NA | CASSVGPINYGYTF | TGTGCCAGCAGCGTAGGGCCCATCAACTATGGCTACACCTTC
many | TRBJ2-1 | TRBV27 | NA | CASRRGAYNEQFF | TGTGCCAGCAGAAGAGGGGCCTACAATGAGCAGTTCTTC
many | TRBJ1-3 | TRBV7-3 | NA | CASSLYPASGNTIYF | TGTGCCAGCAGCTTATACCCGGCCTCTGGAAACACCATATATTTT
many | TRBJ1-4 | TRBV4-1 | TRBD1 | CASSRRQGSTNEKLFF | TGCGCCAGCAGCCGTAGACAGGGATCAACTAATGAAAAACTGTTTTTT
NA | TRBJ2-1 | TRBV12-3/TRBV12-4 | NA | CAEDPSYNEQFF | TGTGCTGAGGACCCCTCCTACAATGAGCAGTTCTTC
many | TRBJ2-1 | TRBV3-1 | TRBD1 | CASSQLRGQSSYNEQFF | TGTGCCAGCAGCCAACTCCGGGGACAGAGCTCCTACAATGAGCAGTTCTTC
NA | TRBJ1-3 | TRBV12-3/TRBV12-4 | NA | CASSSRDLLYAGNTIYF | TGTGCCAGCAGTAGCCGGGACCTCCTTTATGCTGGAAACACCATATATTTT
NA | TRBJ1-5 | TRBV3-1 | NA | CASSQGFVSVFEEPQHF | TGTGCCAGCAGCCAAGGGTTCGTGTCCGTATTCGAGGAACCCCAGCATTTT
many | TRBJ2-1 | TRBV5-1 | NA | CASSPTGQSYNEQFF | TGCGCCAGCAGCCCCACGGGACAAAGTTACAATGAGCAGTTCTTC
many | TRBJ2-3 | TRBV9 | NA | CASSTRPSGTDTQYF | TGTGCCAGCAGCACCCGGCCTAGCGGCACAGATACGCAGTATTTT
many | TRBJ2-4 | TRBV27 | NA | CASSLSRVNIQYF | TGTGCCAGCAGTTTATCTAGGGTAAACATTCAGTACTTC
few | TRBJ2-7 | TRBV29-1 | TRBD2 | CSVPGTSAYEQYF | TGCAGCGTTCCCGGGACTAGCGCCTACGAGCAGTACTTC
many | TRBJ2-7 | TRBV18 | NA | CASSPVGQAGGDYEQYF | TGTGCCAGCTCACCAGTCGGCCAAGCAGGTGGGGACTACGAGCAGTACTTC
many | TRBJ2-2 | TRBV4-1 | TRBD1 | CASSRITGAIFNTGELFF | TGCGCCAGCAGCCGGATTACAGGGGCAATCTTTAACACCGGGGAGCTGTTTTTT
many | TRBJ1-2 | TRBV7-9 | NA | CASSFLAGDDGYTF | TGTGCCAGCAGCTTCTTGGCGGGGGACGATGGCTACACCTTC
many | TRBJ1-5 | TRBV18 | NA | CASSPQGFQPQHF | TGTGCCAGCTCACCACAGGGGTTCCAGCCCCAGCATTTT
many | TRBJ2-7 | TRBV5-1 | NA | CASSLAGLTFTYEQYF | TGCGCCAGCAGCTTGGCGGGGTTGACCTTTACCTACGAGCAGTACTTC
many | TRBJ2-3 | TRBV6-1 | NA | CASSLLQRTRSADTQYF | TGTGCCAGCAGTTTATTACAGAGAACTCGATCGGCAGATACGCAGTATTTT
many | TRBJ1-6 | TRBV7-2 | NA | CASSLGVSYNSPLHF | TGTGCCAGCAGCCTAGGGGTCTCCTATAATTCACCCCTCCACTTT
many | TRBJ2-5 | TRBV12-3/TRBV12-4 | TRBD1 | CASSEQGAGETQYF | TGTGCCAGCAGCGAACAGGGGGCGGGCGAGACCCAGTACTTC
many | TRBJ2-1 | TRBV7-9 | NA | CASSQRIEEQFF | TGTGCCAGCAGCCAGAGAATAGAGGAGCAGTTCTTC
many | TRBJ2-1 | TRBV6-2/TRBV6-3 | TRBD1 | CASFPGGSRNEQFF | TGTGCCAGCTTTCCAGGGGGCTCTCGGAATGAGCAGTTCTTC
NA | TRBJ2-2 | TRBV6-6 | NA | CASSRRGESATELFF | TGTGCCAGCAGTCGGAGGGGGGAGTCGGCCACGGAGCTGTTTTTT
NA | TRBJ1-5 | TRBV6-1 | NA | CASRVGNWNQPQHF | TGTGCCAGCAGGGTAGGGAACTGGAATCAGCCCCAGCATTTT
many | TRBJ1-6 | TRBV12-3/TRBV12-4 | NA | CASSLGFRIAPLHF | TGTGCCAGCAGTTTAGGGTTCCGTATCGCACCCCTCCACTTT
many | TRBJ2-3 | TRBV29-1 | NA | CSVGGRPITTDTQYF | TGCAGCGTTGGGGGGAGACCGATCACTACAGATACGCAGTATTTT
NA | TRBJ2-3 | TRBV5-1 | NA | CASSSNPGTMRTDTQYF | TGCGCCAGCAGCTCAAATCCCGGTACAATGCGCACAGATACGCAGTATTTT